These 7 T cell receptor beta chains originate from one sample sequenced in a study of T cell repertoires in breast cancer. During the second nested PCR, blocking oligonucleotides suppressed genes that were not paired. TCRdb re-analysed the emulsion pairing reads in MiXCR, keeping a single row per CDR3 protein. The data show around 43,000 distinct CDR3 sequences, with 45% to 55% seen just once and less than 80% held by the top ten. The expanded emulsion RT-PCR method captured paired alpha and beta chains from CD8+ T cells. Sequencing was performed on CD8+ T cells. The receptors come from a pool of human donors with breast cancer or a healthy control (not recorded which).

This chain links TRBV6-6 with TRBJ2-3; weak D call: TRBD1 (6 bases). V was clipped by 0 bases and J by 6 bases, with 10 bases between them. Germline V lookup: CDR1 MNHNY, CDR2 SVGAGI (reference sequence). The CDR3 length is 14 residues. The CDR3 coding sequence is TGTGCCAGCAGTTACTCTGTGGGGGCGGATACGCAGTATTTT. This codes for CASSYSVGADTQYF.

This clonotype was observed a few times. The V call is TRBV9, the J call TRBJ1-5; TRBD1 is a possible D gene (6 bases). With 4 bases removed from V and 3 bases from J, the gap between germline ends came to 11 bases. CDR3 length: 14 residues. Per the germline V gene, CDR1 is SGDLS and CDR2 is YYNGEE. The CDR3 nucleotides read TGTGCCAGCAGCTCACAGGGACTCAATCAGCCCCAGCATTTT. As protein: CASSSQGLNQPQHF.

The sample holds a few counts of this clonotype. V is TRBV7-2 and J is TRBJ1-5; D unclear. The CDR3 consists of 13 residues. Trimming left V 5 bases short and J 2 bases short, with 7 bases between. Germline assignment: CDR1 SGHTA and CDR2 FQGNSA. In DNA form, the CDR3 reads TGTGCCAGCAGCCCCGTAGGCAATCAGCCCCAGCATTTT. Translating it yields CASSPVGNQPQHF.

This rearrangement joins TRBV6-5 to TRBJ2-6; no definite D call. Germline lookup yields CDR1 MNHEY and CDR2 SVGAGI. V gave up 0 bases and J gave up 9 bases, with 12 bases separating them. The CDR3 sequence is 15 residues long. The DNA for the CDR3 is TGTGCCAGCAGTTACTCGAATTCCAGCGTCAACGTCCTGACTTTC. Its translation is CASSYSNSSVNVLTF.

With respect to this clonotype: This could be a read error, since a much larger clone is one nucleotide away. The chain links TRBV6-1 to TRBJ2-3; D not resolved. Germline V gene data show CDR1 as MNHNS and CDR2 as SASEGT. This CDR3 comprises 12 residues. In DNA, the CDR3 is TGTGCCAGCATTGAACGGCTGTATACGCAGTATTTT. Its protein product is CASIERLYTQYF.

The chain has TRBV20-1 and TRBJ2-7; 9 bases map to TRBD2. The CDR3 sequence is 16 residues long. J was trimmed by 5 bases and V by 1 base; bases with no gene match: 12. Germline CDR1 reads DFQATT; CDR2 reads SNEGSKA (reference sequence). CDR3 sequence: CSARGGRAGTSDEQYF. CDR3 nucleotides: TGCAGTGCTAGAGGCGGGAGGGCCGGTACGTCGGACGAGCAGTACTTC.

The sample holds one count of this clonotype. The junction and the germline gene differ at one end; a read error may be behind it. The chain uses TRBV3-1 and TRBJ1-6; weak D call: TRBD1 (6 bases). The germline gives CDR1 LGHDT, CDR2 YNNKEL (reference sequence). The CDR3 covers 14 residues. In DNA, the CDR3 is TGTGCCAGCAGCCAAGTAGGGGGTAATTCACCCCCCCACTTT. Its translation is CASSQVGGNSPPHF. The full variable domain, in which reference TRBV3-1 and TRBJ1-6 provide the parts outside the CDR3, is DTAVSQTPKYLVTQMGNDKSIKCEQNLGHDTMYWYKQDSKKFLKIMFSYNNKELIINETVPNRFSPKSPDKAHLNLHINSLELGDSAVYFCASSQVGGNSPPHFGNGTRLTVT.